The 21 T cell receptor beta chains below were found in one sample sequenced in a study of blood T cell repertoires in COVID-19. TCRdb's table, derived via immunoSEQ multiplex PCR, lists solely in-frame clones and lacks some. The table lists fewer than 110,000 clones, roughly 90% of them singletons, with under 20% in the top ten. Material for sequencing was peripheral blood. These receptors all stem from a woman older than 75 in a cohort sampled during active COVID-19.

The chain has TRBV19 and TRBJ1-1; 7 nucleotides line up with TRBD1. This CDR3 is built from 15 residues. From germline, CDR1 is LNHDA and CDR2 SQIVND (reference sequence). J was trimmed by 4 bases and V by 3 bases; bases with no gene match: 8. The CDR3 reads CASSIGPGGSTEAFF. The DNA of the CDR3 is TGTGCCAGTAGTATCGGGCCAGGGGGAAGCACTGAAGCTTTCTTT. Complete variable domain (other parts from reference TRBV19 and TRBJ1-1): DGGITQSPKYLFRKEGQNVTLSCEQNLNHDAMYWYRQDPGQGLRLIYYSQIVNDFQKGDIAEGYSVSREKKESFPLTVTSAQKNPTAFYLCASSIGPGGSTEAFFGQGTRLTVV.

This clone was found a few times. The CDR3 is CASTTLTGNSYNEQFF. The CDR3 DNA sequence: TGTGCCAGTACCACCCTTACAGGGAACTCCTACAATGAGCAGTTCTTC. The gene calls are TRBV19 and TRBJ2-1, with D perhaps TRBD1 (6 bases). The CDR3 contains 16 residues. The germline V and J ends were trimmed by 7 bases and 0 bases, with 16 bases remaining between them. Germline V CDR1 and CDR2: LNHDA, SQIVND (reference sequence).

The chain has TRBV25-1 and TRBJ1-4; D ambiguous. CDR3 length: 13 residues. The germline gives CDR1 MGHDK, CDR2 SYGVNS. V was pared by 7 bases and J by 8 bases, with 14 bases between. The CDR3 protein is CASKVRDGEKLFF. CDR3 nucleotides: TGTGCCAGCAAGGTTCGGGATGGGGAAAAACTGTTTTTT.

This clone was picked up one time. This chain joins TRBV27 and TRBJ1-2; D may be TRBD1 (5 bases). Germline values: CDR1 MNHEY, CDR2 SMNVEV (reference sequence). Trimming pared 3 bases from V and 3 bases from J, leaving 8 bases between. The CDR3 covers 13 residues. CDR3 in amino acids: CASSFDSYYGYTF. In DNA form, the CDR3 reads TGTGCCAGCAGTTTTGACAGCTACTATGGCTACACCTTC.

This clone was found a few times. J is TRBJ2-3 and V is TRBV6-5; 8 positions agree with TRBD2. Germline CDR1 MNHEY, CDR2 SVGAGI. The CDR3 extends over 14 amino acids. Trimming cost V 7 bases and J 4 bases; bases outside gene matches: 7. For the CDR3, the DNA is TGTGCCAGCAAGGGGTTAGCGGGACCAGATACGCAGTATTTT. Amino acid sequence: CASKGLAGPDTQYF.

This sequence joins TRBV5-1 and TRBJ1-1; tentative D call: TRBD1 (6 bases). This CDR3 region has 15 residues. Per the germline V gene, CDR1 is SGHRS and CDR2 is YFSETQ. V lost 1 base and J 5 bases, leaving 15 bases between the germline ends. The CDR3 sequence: CASSLKPNRDTEAFF. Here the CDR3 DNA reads TGCGCCAGCAGCTTGAAACCCAACAGGGATACTGAAGCTTTCTTT.

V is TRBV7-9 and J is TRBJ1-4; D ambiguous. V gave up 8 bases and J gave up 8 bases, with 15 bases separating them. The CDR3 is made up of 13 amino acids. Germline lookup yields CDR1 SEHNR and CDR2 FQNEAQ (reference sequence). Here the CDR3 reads CASSAIRIEKLFF. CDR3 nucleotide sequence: TGTGCCAGCTCTGCTATCCGTATCGAAAAACTGTTTTTT.

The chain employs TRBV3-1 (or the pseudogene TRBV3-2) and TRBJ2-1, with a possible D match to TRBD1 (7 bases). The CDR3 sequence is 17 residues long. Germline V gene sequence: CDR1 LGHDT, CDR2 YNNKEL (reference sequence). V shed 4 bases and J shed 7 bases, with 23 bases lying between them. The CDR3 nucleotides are TGTGCCAGCAGCCCCCTCCGGGACTCCCTCAGGGGGAATGAGCAGTTCTTC. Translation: CASSPLRDSLRGNEQFF.

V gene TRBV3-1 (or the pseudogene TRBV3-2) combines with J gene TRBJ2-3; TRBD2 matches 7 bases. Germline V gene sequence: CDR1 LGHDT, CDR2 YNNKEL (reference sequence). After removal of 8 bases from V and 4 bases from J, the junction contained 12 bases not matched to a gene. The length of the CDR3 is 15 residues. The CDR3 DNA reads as TGTGCCAGCTCCTGGGGGTCGGGAGGTGCAGATACGCAGTATTTT. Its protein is CASSWGSGGADTQYF.

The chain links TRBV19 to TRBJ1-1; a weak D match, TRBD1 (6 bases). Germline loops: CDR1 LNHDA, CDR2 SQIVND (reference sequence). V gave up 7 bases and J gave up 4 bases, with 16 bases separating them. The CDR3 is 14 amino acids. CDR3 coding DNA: TGTGCCAGTATCGACATGGGGGGGGCCACTGAAGCTTTCTTT. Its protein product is CASIDMGGATEAFF.

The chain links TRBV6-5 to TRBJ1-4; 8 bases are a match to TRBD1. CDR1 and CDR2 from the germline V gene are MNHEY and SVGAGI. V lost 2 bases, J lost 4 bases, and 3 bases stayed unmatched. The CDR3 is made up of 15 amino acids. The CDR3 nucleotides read TGTGCCAGCAGTTACGGGGGACAGGTTAATGAAAAACTGTTTTTT. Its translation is CASSYGGQVNEKLFF.

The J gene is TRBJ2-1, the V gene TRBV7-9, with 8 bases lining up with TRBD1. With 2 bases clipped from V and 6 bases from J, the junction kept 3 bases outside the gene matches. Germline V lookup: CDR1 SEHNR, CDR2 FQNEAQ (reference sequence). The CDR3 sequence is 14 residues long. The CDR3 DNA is TGTGCCAGCAGCTTACAGGGGGCAAGCAATGAGCAGTTCTTC. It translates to CASSLQGASNEQFF.

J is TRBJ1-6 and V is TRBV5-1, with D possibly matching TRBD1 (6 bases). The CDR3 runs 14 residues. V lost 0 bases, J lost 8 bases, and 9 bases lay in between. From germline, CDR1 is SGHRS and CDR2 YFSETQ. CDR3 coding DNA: TGCGCCAGCAGCTTGGCGTCAGGGGATTCACCCCTCCACTTT. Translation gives CASSLASGDSPLHF.

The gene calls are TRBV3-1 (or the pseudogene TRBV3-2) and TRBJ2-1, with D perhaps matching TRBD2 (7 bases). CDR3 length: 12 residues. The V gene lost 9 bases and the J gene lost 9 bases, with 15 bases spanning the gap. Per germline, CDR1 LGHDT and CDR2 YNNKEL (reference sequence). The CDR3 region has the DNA TGTGCCAGTGAAGGGGAGGGGGGTGAGCAGTTCTTC. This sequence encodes CASEGEGGEQFF.

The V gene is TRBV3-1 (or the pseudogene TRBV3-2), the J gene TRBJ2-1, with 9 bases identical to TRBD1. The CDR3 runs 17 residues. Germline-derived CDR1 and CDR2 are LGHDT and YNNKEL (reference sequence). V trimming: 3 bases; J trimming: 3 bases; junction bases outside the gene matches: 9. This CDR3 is CASSQGSPDRGYNEQFF. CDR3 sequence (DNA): TGTGCCAGCAGCCAGGGATCTCCGGACAGGGGCTACAATGAGCAGTTCTTC.

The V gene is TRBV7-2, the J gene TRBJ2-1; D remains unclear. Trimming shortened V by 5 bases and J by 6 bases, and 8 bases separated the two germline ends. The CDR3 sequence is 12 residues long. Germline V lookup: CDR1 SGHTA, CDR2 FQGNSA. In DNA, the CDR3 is TGTGCCAGCAGCCAGACTTCCAATGAGCAGTTCTTC. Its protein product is CASSQTSNEQFF.

The CDR3 DNA reads TGTGCCAGTAGTATAGACATAGTGGACACTGAAGCTTTCTTT. It yields the protein CASSIDIVDTEAFF. This chain joins TRBV19 and TRBJ1-1, with D hard to call. CDR3 length: 14 residues. V was shortened by 0 bases and J by 3 bases, with 8 bases between the two germline ends. Per the germline V gene, CDR1 is LNHDA and CDR2 is SQIVND (reference sequence).

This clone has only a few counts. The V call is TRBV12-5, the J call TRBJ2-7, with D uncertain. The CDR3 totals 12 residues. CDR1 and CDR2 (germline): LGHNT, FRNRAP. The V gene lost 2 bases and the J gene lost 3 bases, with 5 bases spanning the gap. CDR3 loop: CASGLTSYEQYF. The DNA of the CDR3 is TGTGCTAGTGGTTTGACCAGCTACGAGCAGTACTTC.

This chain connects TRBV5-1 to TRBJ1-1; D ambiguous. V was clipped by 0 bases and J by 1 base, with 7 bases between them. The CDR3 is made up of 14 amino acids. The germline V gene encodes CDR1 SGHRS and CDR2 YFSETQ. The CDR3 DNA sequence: TGCGCCAGCAGCTTGGCGCGGCAGAACACTGAAGCTTTCTTT. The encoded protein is CASSLARQNTEAFF.

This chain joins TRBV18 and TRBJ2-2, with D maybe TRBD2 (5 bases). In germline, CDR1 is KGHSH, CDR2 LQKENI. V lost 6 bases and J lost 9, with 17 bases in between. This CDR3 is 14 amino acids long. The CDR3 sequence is CASSPTNLAWELFF. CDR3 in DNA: TGTGCCAGCTCCCCAACTAACCTAGCATGGGAGCTGTTTTTT.

CDR3 sequence reads: CASSDMWGGGQPQHF. CDR3 nucleotides: TGTGCCAGCAGTGACATGTGGGGGGGCGGTCAGCCCCAGCATTTT. The J gene is TRBJ1-5, the V gene TRBV6-4; D is perhaps TRBD1 (6 bases). Trimming took 2 bases from V and 6 from J, leaving 14 bases between them. Germline V gives CDR1 MRHNA, CDR2 SNTAGT. CDR3 length equals 15 residues.